The next 32 T cell receptor beta chains were all read from a single sample in a study of T cells in Graves' hyperthyroidism and ophthalmopathy. TCR beta CDR3 region amplification was performed from RNA transcripts. HTBI primers drove first-round RT-PCR of the TCR CDR3. TCRdb reanalysed the multiplex PCR reads using MiXCR and keeps one entry per CDR3 protein. The sample includes approximately 640,000 distinct CDR3 sequences, over 40% of them seen just once. The specimen was peripheral blood or thyroid tissue (not recorded which). The source is an adult man with Graves' disease, either hyperthyroidism or ophthalmopathy (not recorded which).

As concerns this clonotype: Mismatch with germline at one junction end may stem from a read error. CDR3 amino acids: CASSERWGQGNQPQHF. The CDR3 region has the DNA TGTGCCAGCAGTGAAAGATGGGGACAGGGTAATCAGCCCCAGCATTTT. The genes are TRBV10-3 and TRBJ1-5, with TRBD1 matching over 9 bases. The CDR3 runs 16 residues. The germline V gene has CDR1 ENHRY and CDR2 SYGVKD.

This chain uses TRBV7-6 with TRBJ1-2; 8 nucleotides line up with TRBD1. J was trimmed by 8 bases and V by 8 bases; bases with no gene match: 7. CDR1 and CDR2 (germline): SGHVS, FNYEAQ. The CDR3 is made up of 12 amino acids. In DNA form, the CDR3 reads TGTGCCAGCCATCCAGGGGGCGTCGGCTACACCTTC. It yields the protein CASHPGGVGYTF.

Details on this clonotype: A read error may produce the germline difference seen at one junction end. V gene TRBV9 combines with J gene TRBJ2-2, with 11 nucleotides matching TRBD2. CDR1 and CDR2 (germline): SGDLS, YYNGEE. The CDR3 consists of 16 residues. The CDR3: CAGSVGTSGLMGELFF. The CDR3 DNA sequence: TGTGCCGGCAGCGTAGGGACTAGCGGCCTTATGGGGGAGCTGTTTTTT.

The sample holds a few counts of this clonotype. The chain uses TRBV2 and TRBJ1-1; 7 bases line up with TRBD1. Trimming removed 6 bases from V and 0 bases from J; junction bases left unmatched: 10. The CDR3 loop spans 16 amino acids. CDR1 is SNHLY, CDR2 FYNNEI, per germline. As DNA, the CDR3 is TGTGCCAGCAGCCGCACTCGACAGGGACTGAACACTGAAGCTTTCTTT. It codes for CASSRTRQGLNTEAFF.

Only a few counts were recorded for this clonotype. The chain joins TRBV5-1 to TRBJ2-5; D perhaps matches TRBD2 (6 bases). Between the trimmed V and J ends, which lost 2 bases and 0 bases, there was a span of 11 bases. Germline V gives CDR1 SGHRS, CDR2 YFSETQ. CDR3 length: 15 residues. For the CDR3, the DNA is TGCGCCAGCAGCTTTAGCGGAATCTACCAAGAGACCCAGTACTTC. Translating gives CASSFSGIYQETQYF. Using reference TRBV5-1 and TRBJ2-5 for the parts outside the CDR3, the full variable domain is KAGVTQTPRYLIKTRGQQVTLSCSPISGHRSVSWYQQTPGQGLQFLFEYFSETQRNKGNFPGRFSGRQFSNSRSEMNVSTLELGDSALYLCASSFSGIYQETQYFGPGTRLLVL.

The V gene is TRBV7-9, the J gene TRBJ1-5; 8 bases line up with TRBD1. The CDR3 totals 13 residues. CDR1 and CDR2 from the germline V gene are SEHNR and FQNEAQ (reference sequence). V shed 5 bases and J 8 bases; nucleotides not matched to a gene: 5. CDR3: CASSRDRYEPQHF. In nucleotides, the CDR3 is TGTGCCAGCAGCCGGGACAGGTACGAGCCCCAGCATTTT.

In this sample, this clonotype turned up once. The chain links TRBV29-1 to TRBJ2-7, with D tentatively TRBD1 (5 bases). This CDR3 comprises 15 residues. The V end was cut by 1 base, the J end by 2 bases, with 15 bases between. Germline CDR1 reads SQVTM; CDR2 reads ANQGSEA. The CDR3 reads CSVEAQGIGPYEQYF. CDR3 DNA sequence: TGCAGCGTTGAAGCGCAGGGTATCGGACCCTACGAGCAGTACTTC.

Comments on this clonotype: A read error is possible here, since a much larger clone lies one base away. The V and J genes are TRBV29-1 and TRBJ1-2; possible D gene TRBD1, 6 bases. V lost 6 bases and J lost 4, with 9 bases in between. Germline lookup yields CDR1 SQVTM and CDR2 ANQGSEA. This CDR3 comprises 11 residues. The CDR3 bases are TGCAGCGTCGCGACAGGCTATGGCTACACCTTC. It encodes CSVATGYGYTF.

V usage is TRBV15 and J usage is TRBJ1-1; 7 nucleotides line up with TRBD1. Germline lookup yields CDR1 LNHNV and CDR2 YYDKDF (reference sequence). This CDR3 contains 15 residues. J lost 6 bases, V lost 8 bases, and 15 bases had no gene match. CDR3 in DNA: TGTGCCACCCGGGCGCAGGGGGTACCGTACCCTGAAGCTTTCTTT. This gives the protein CATRAQGVPYPEAFF.

V and J are TRBV6-5 and TRBJ2-7; D ambiguous. The germline V and J ends were trimmed by 0 bases and 5 bases, with 8 bases remaining between them. The germline gives CDR1 MNHEY, CDR2 SVGAGI. This CDR3 has 13 amino acids. In nucleotides, the CDR3 is TGTGCCAGCAGTTACTCGAACCAAAACGAGCAGTACTTC. Protein: CASSYSNQNEQYF.

The chain has TRBV5-1 and TRBJ2-6, with 7 bases that match TRBD1. Losses at the gene ends were 5 bases for V and 0 bases for J; bases not matched to a gene: 8. This CDR3 contains 17 residues. Per germline, CDR1 SGHRS and CDR2 YFSETQ. The CDR3 loop is CASSRTGGTSGANVLTF. The DNA for the CDR3 is TGCGCCAGCAGTCGGACAGGTGGAACCTCTGGGGCCAACGTCCTGACTTTC. Based on the CDR3 plus reference TRBV5-1 and TRBJ2-6, the full variable domain is KAGVTQTPRYLIKTRGQQVTLSCSPISGHRSVSWYQQTPGQGLQFLFEYFSETQRNKGNFPGRFSGRQFSNSRSEMNVSTLELGDSALYLCASSRTGGTSGANVLTFGAGSRLTVL.

For this clonotype: A much larger clone differs from this one at a single base, so this may be a read error. The J gene is TRBJ1-1, the V gene TRBV19; D may be TRBD1 (6 bases). This CDR3 contains 14 residues. Germline CDR1 LNHDA, CDR2 SQIVND (reference sequence). V gave up 4 bases and J gave up 1 base, with 10 bases separating them. CDR3 protein: CASSTQGWNTEAFF. The CDR3 nucleotides are TGTGCCAGTAGTACACAGGGTTGGAACACTGAAGCTTTCTTT.

Only a few counts were recorded for this clonotype. The rearrangement links TRBV12-3 or TRBV12-4 to TRBJ1-3; D gene uncertain. The CDR3 has 16 residues. Trimming left V 8 bases short and J 1 base short, with 18 bases between. The CDR3 DNA reads TGTGCCAGCTCACCAGCAACGGTCCCTTCTGGAAACACCATATATTTT. As protein: CASSPATVPSGNTIYF.

Comment on this clonotype: A read error may be the cause here, since a much bigger clone is one base away. The chain uses TRBV9 and TRBJ2-5; either TRBD1 or TRBD2 may fit D (5 bases each). CDR1 is SGDLS, CDR2 YYNGEE, per germline. This CDR3 spans 15 amino acids. V was cut by 4 bases and J by 5 bases, with 18 bases left in between. DNA of the CDR3: TGTGCCAGCAGCTCGACCGGGACGGAACGGGAGACCCAGTACTTC. It yields the protein CASSSTGTERETQYF. The entire variable domain, with the rest obtained from reference TRBV9 and TRBJ2-5, is as follows: DSGVTQTPKHLITATGQRVTLRCSPRSGDLSVYWYQQSLDQGLQFLIQYYNGEERAKGNILERFSAQQFPDLHSELNLSSLELGDSALYFCASSSTGTERETQYFGPGTRLLVL.

The chain has TRBV25-1 and TRBJ1-4; D gene unclear. CDR3 length: 10 residues. CDR1 and CDR2 (germline): MGHDK, SYGVNS. Trimming pared 9 bases from V and 7 bases from J, leaving 6 bases between. CDR3 region: CARASEKLFF. Here the CDR3 DNA reads TGTGCCAGGGCAAGTGAAAAACTGTTTTTT.

This clonotype was seen at least ten times. The rearrangement uses TRBV29-1 and TRBJ2-5; 11 bases map to TRBD2. Looked up from germline, CDR1 is SQVTM and CDR2 is ANQGSEA. The CDR3 covers 14 residues. The J segment lost 0 bases and the V segment lost 6 bases, leaving 3 bases of the junction unmatched. Written as DNA, the CDR3 is TGCAGCGTCGTAGCGGGAGGGTACCAAGAGACCCAGTACTTC. It translates to CSVVAGGYQETQYF.

This clonotype was seen more than once but under ten times. V and J are TRBV7-9 and TRBJ2-7; 10 nucleotides agree with TRBD1. This CDR3 contains 15 residues. The J segment lost 4 bases and the V segment lost 5 bases, leaving 8 bases of the junction unmatched. The germline V gene has CDR1 SEHNR and CDR2 FQNEAQ (reference sequence). The DNA of the CDR3 is TGTGCCAGCAGCCAAGACTGGGGACAGGGGTACGAGCAGTACTTC. Its translation: CASSQDWGQGYEQYF.

Of note for this clonotype: With a much larger clone just one base away, this may be a read error. This CDR3 fails to terminate in the conserved phenylalanine or tryptophan, so it likely reflects a read error. The chain carries TRBV2 and TRBJ1-1; possibly TRBD1 for D (5 bases). Germline lookup yields CDR1 SNHLY and CDR2 FYNNEI. The germline V and J ends were trimmed by 4 bases and 5 bases, with 11 bases remaining between them. This CDR3 is built from 13 residues. CDR3 sequence: CASSGERGTEAFL. The DNA of the CDR3 is TGTGCCAGCAGTGGGGAGAGGGGAACTGAAGCTTTCCTT.

The genes are TRBV5-6 and TRBJ1-6, with a weak D call TRBD1 (5 bases). Germline CDR1 SGHDT, CDR2 YYEEEE. The CDR3 has 16 amino acids. V dropped 5 bases and J dropped 0 bases, with 12 bases sitting between them. The CDR3 loop reads CASSAGRFSYNSPLHF. The CDR3 DNA reads TGTGCCAGCAGTGCGGGGCGGTTCTCCTATAATTCACCCCTCCACTTT.

This clonotype has at least ten counts. The chain joins TRBV7-8 to TRBJ1-5, with TRBD1 matching 8 bases. From germline, CDR1 is SGHVS and CDR2 FQNEAQ. Trimming at V came to 5 bases and at J to 4 bases, leaving 13 bases not matched to a gene. This CDR3 is built from 17 residues. CDR3 DNA: TGTGCCAGCAGCCACCGGGACAGGTGGGATGGGAATCAGCCCCAGCATTTT. This translates into CASSHRDRWDGNQPQHF.

For this clonotype: Mismatch with germline at one junction end may stem from a read error. The chain has TRBV4-1 and TRBJ1-4; 12 bases agree with TRBD1. The CDR3 has 16 amino acids. From germline, CDR1 is MGHRA and CDR2 YSYEKL. The CDR3 DNA follows: TGTGCCAGCAGCCAGGGACAGGGGGCCCGTAATGAAAAACTGTTTTTT. Translation gives CASSQGQGARNEKLFF.

There are a few counts of this clonotype. This chain links TRBV5-5 with TRBJ2-7; a weak D match, TRBD1 (5 bases). V lost 4 bases to trimming and J lost 5 bases, with 10 bases between them. This CDR3 contains 12 residues. The germline CDR1 and CDR2 sequences are SGHKS and YYEKEE (reference sequence). CDR3 amino acids: CASSRAQDEQYF. The CDR3 coding sequence is TGTGCCAGCAGCAGGGCACAGGACGAGCAGTACTTC.

Worth noting for this clonotype: It may be a read error: a sequence one base away is much more abundant. V usage is TRBV28 and J usage is TRBJ1-2; no clear D gene. CDR3 size: 13 residues. Trimming shortened V by 6 bases and J by 6 bases, and 14 bases separated the two germline ends. Germline CDR1 is MDHEN and CDR2 is SYDVKM. The CDR3, as DNA: TGTGCCAGCAGCCAAGGACGCCCCGATGGCTACACCTTC. This translates into CASSQGRPDGYTF.

In its sample, this clonotype was seen once. No conserved phenylalanine or tryptophan ends this CDR3, so it is likely a read error. This chain joins TRBV9 and TRBJ1-1; D is unclear. Germline loops: CDR1 SGDLS, CDR2 YYNGEE. Trimming removed 3 bases at V and 4 bases at J, with 10 bases between. CDR3 length: 13 residues. The CDR3 DNA sequence: TGTGCCAGCAGCGGAAAAGGCGGCACTGAAGCTTTCTCT. It is translated as CASSGKGGTEAFS.

This clonotype turned up a few times. V and J are TRBV10-3 and TRBJ1-1; 8 nucleotides align to TRBD1. After removal of 1 base from V and 6 bases from J, the junction contained 16 bases not matched to a gene. Germline V gene sequence: CDR1 ENHRY, CDR2 SYGVKD. The CDR3 has 18 residues. CDR3 loop: CAISELQGAMGSTAEAFF. In nucleotides, the CDR3 is TGTGCCATCAGTGAGTTGCAGGGGGCAATGGGGTCAACGGCTGAAGCTTTCTTT.

The chain employs TRBV7-9 and TRBJ2-7; D is uncertain. The germline gives CDR1 SEHNR, CDR2 FQNEAQ (reference sequence). V was pared by 1 base and J by 1 base, with 8 bases between. The CDR3 has 14 residues. Written as DNA, the CDR3 is TGTGCCAGCAGCTTAGAGGAGAATTCCTACGAGCAGTACTTC. The encoded protein is CASSLEENSYEQYF. The complete variable domain, with remaining parts taken from reference TRBV7-9 and TRBJ2-7, reads DTGVSQNPRHKITKRGQNVTFRCDPISEHNRLYWYRQTLGQGPEFLTYFQNEAQLEKSRLLSDRFSAERPKGSFSTLEIQRTEQGDSAMYLCASSLEENSYEQYFGPGTRLTVT.

This clonotype occurred many times. The chain is built from TRBV7-6 and TRBJ2-5; D unclear. Trimming removed 2 bases from V and 4 bases from J, with 8 bases in between. The CDR3 consists of 13 residues. CDR1 is SGHVS and CDR2 is FNYEAQ in the germline V gene. The DNA for the CDR3 is TGTGCCAGCAGCTTAATGTATGGAGAGACCCAGTACTTC. Amino acids: CASSLMYGETQYF. The full variable domain, completed using reference TRBV7-6 and TRBJ2-5, is GAGVSQSPRYKVTKRGQDVALRCDPISGHVSLYWYRQALGQGPEFLTYFNYEAQQDKSGLPNDRFSAERPEGSISTLTIQRTEQRDSAMYRCASSLMYGETQYFGPGTRLLVL.

V and J are TRBV7-9 and TRBJ1-5, with a possible D match to TRBD1 (5 bases). Germline loops: CDR1 SEHNR, CDR2 FQNEAQ (reference sequence). This CDR3 is 16 amino acids long. Trimming removed 7 bases from V and 6 bases from J, with 22 bases in between. In DNA form, the CDR3 reads TGTGCCAGCACCGACGCCCCTTTTGGACATAGTCAGCCCCAGCATTTT. Amino acid sequence: CASTDAPFGHSQPQHF. The entire variable domain, with the rest obtained from reference TRBV7-9 and TRBJ1-5, is as follows: DTGVSQNPRHKITKRGQNVTFRCDPISEHNRLYWYRQTLGQGPEFLTYFQNEAQLEKSRLLSDRFSAERPKGSFSTLEIQRTEQGDSAMYLCASTDAPFGHSQPQHFGDGTRLSIL.

Details on this clonotype: Just one base apart from a much larger clone, this may be a read error. The chain recombines TRBV10-3 with TRBJ1-1; tentative D call: TRBD1 (6 bases). Germline V gene data show CDR1 as ENHRY and CDR2 as SYGVKD. The CDR3 is 19 residues long. The V end was cut by 0 bases, the J end by 0 bases, with 20 bases between. This CDR3 reads CAISESRGPGGVMNTEAFF. CDR3 in DNA: TGTGCCATCAGTGAGTCCCGGGGGCCGGGAGGGGTGATGAACACTGAAGCTTTCTTT.

The V gene is TRBV12-3 or TRBV12-4, the J gene TRBJ2-2; no definite D call. This CDR3 has 14 residues. V was shortened by 1 base and J by 4 bases, with 7 bases between the two germline ends. CDR3 nucleotide sequence: TGTGCCAGCAGTTTAGAAACGGGCACCGGGGAGCTGTTTTTT. This encodes CASSLETGTGELFF.

The V call is TRBV19, the J call TRBJ1-2, with TRBD1 identical over 7 bases. The CDR3 extends over 14 amino acids. Germline V CDR1 and CDR2: LNHDA, SQIVND (reference sequence). Trimming removed 6 bases from V and 4 bases from J; junction bases left unmatched: 8. The CDR3 spells CASRSMGQPYGYTF. The DNA of the CDR3 is TGTGCCAGTAGGTCCATGGGACAGCCCTATGGCTACACCTTC. The variable domain in full, completed from reference TRBV19 and TRBJ1-2, reads DGGITQSPKYLFRKEGQNVTLSCEQNLNHDAMYWYRQDPGQGLRLIYYSQIVNDFQKGDIAEGYSVSREKKESFPLTVTSAQKNPTAFYLCASRSMGQPYGYTFGSGTRLTVV.

This clonotype was observed a few times. The rearrangement joins TRBV2 to TRBJ1-5, with unresolved D. V lost 4 bases and J 0 bases, leaving 7 bases between the germline ends. CDR3 size: 14 residues. Germline CDR1 SNHLY, CDR2 FYNNEI. The chain's CDR3 is CASSAKGSNQPQHF. DNA of the CDR3: TGTGCCAGCAGTGCCAAGGGTAGCAATCAGCCCCAGCATTTT.